Listed here are 14 T cell receptor beta chains from one sample, sequenced in a study of response to subunit inactivated influenza vaccine. Using its own MiXCR run on the RT-PCR reads, TCRdb lists one record per CDR3 protein. The sample includes about 540,000 distinct CDR3 sequences, roughly 25% of them seen just once. These data were also reused for a study on T cells expressing NK-cell markers. That source adds: With UMIs, 5'RACE template switching was used to make TCR beta cDNA.

The starting material was CD4+ T cells sorted from PBMCs, obtained about 13 days after vaccination. These TCRs come from a man aged 50-60 years who received an inactivated influenza vaccine.

The chain's CDR3 is CASSQVGRGRAYEQYF. CDR3 sequence (DNA): TGTGCCAGCAGCCAAGTCGGAAGGGGGAGAGCCTACGAGCAGTACTTC. This chain links TRBV4-2 with TRBJ2-7; TRBD1 might be the D (6 bases). V was pared by 1 base and J by 2 bases, with 15 bases between. Germline-derived CDR1 and CDR2 are LGHNA and YNFKEQ. The CDR3 covers 16 residues.

This clonotype has a handful of counts. V and J are TRBV4-1 and TRBJ1-1; D is perhaps TRBD1 (5 bases). CDR3 length: 13 residues. The V gene lost 4 bases and the J gene lost 7 bases, with 13 bases spanning the gap. The germline gives CDR1 MGHRA, CDR2 YSYEKL. DNA of the CDR3: TGCGCCAGCAGCCCTTCGGGGACTGGTGAAGCTTTCTTT. It translates to CASSPSGTGEAFF.

The chain uses TRBV7-2 and TRBJ1-5, with D perhaps matching TRBD1 (5 bases). Trimming removed 6 bases from V and 3 bases from J, with 12 bases in between. Germline V gives CDR1 SGHTA, CDR2 FQGNSA. CDR3 length equals 14 residues. CDR3 residues: CASRREGVNQPQHF. The CDR3 DNA reads TGTGCCAGCAGGCGAGAAGGGGTCAATCAGCCCCAGCATTTT.

V and J are TRBV20-1 and TRBJ2-7, with 7 bases identical to TRBD2. CDR3 length equals 12 residues. The germline V gene encodes CDR1 DFQATT and CDR2 SNEGSKA (reference sequence). J lost 7 bases, V lost 2 bases, and 5 bases had no gene match. This chain's CDR3 is CSARSGANEQYF. DNA of the CDR3: TGCAGTGCTAGAAGCGGGGCTAATGAGCAGTACTTC.

The chain joins TRBV7-9 to TRBJ2-7; the D is unclear. Germline-derived CDR1 and CDR2 are SEHNR and FQNEAQ (reference sequence). The CDR3 has 12 amino acids. V lost 7 bases and J 5 bases, leaving 12 bases between the germline ends. CDR3 sequence (DNA): TGTGCCAGCACCGATGGCAGTCACGAGCAGTACTTC. The encoded protein is CASTDGSHEQYF.

In nucleotides, the CDR3 is TGTGCCAGCAGCCTGGGGGGCAGCCTCACCGGGGAGCTGTTTTTT. Its translation is CASSLGGSLTGELFF. V is TRBV12-3 or TRBV12-4 and J is TRBJ2-2; D possibly uses TRBD1 or TRBD2 (6 bases each). V was shortened by 6 bases and J by 4 bases, with 15 bases between the two germline ends. The CDR3 totals 15 residues.

This clonotype was seen many times. The chain links TRBV12-3 or TRBV12-4 to TRBJ2-6, with D unresolved. The germline V and J ends were trimmed by 1 base and 0 bases, with 1 base remaining between them. The CDR3 is made up of 14 amino acids. The CDR3: CASSLVSGANVLTF. DNA of the CDR3: TGTGCCAGCAGTTTAGTCTCTGGGGCCAACGTCCTGACTTTC.

V usage is TRBV6-1 and J usage is TRBJ2-6; no clear D. The CDR3 loop spans 15 amino acids. V was pared by 7 bases and J by 1 base, with 11 bases between. Looked up from germline, CDR1 is MNHNS and CDR2 is SASEGT. The CDR3 loop is CASKGNPSGANVLTF. The CDR3 DNA follows: TGTGCCAGCAAAGGGAATCCGTCTGGGGCCAACGTCCTGACTTTC.

The table lists this clonotype with a few counts. The V gene is TRBV7-2, the J gene TRBJ1-4; tentative D call: TRBD1 (5 bases). Trimming took off 0 bases at V and 0 bases at J, with 23 bases between the two ends. This CDR3 contains 21 residues. Per germline, CDR1 SGHTA and CDR2 FQGNSA. CDR3 nucleotide sequence: TGTGCCAGCAGCTTAGCGCTCGTGGGGATGGGACTGATTGCAACTAATGAAAAACTGTTTTTT. Protein product: CASSLALVGMGLIATNEKLFF.

This clonotype has ten or more counts. The gene calls are TRBV12-3 or TRBV12-4 and TRBJ2-1; 7 bases line up with TRBD1. The CDR3 loop spans 15 amino acids. V dropped 6 bases and J dropped 0; count of bases not matched to a gene: 5. The DNA of the CDR3 is TGTGCCAGCAGAGAGGACAGGAGCTCCTACAATGAGCAGTTCTTC. Translating gives CASREDRSSYNEQFF.

In this sample, this clonotype turned up many times. The rearrangement uses TRBV29-1 and TRBJ2-5, with TRBD1 identical over 9 bases. The CDR3 contains 13 residues. Germline V gene lookup returns CDR1 SQVTM and CDR2 ANQGSEA. V lost 4 bases to trimming and J lost 4 bases; unmatched junction nucleotides: 4. In nucleotides, the CDR3 is TGCAGCGTTGCCGGACAGGGGAGAGAGACCCAGTACTTC. It encodes CSVAGQGRETQYF.

CDR3 sequence: CASRPGPANEQFF. In DNA, the CDR3 is TGTGCCAGCAGACCAGGCCCCGCGAATGAGCAGTTCTTC. The chain couples TRBV27 to TRBJ2-1; D gene unclear. The germline V and J ends were trimmed by 6 bases and 7 bases, with 13 bases remaining between them. The CDR3 sequence is 13 residues long. Germline CDR1 MNHEY, CDR2 SMNVEV (reference sequence).

The V and J genes are TRBV7-9 and TRBJ2-5; a possible D gene is TRBD1 (6 bases). CDR1 SEHNR and CDR2 FQNEAQ come from the germline V gene (reference sequence). V was clipped by 5 bases and J by 7 bases, with 20 bases between them. The CDR3 loop spans 15 amino acids. In DNA form, the CDR3 reads TGTGCCAGCAGCGCCCCAGGGGCGCCGGGCGGGACCCAGTACTTC. Amino acid sequence: CASSAPGAPGGTQYF. Full variable domain (outside the CDR3, taken from reference TRBV7-9 and TRBJ2-5): DTGVSQNPRHKITKRGQNVTFRCDPISEHNRLYWYRQTLGQGPEFLTYFQNEAQLEKSRLLSDRFSAERPKGSFSTLEIQRTEQGDSAMYLCASSAPGAPGGTQYFGPGTRLLVL.

The chain uses TRBV6-2 or TRBV6-3 and TRBJ2-5; 10 nucleotides align to TRBD2. Germline CDR1 MNHEY, CDR2 SVGEGT. J lost 4 bases, V lost 6 bases, and 5 bases had no gene match. CDR3 size: 14 residues. The CDR3 loop is CASRERLAGETQYF. CDR3 nucleotides: TGTGCCAGCAGAGAAAGACTAGCGGGAGAGACCCAGTACTTC.